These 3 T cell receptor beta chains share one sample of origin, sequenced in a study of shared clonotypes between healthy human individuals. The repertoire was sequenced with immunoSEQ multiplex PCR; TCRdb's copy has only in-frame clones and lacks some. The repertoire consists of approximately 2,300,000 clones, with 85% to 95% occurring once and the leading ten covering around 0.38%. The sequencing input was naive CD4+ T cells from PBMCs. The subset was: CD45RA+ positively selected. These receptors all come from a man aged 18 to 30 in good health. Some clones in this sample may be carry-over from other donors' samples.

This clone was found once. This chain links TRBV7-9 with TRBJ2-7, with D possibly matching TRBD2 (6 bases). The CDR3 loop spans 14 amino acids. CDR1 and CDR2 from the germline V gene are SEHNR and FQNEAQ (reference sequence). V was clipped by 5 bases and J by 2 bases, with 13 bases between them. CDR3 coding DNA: TGTGCCAGCAGCCGCCGCGGCGGGGCCTACGAGCAGTACTTC. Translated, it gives CASSRRGGAYEQYF.

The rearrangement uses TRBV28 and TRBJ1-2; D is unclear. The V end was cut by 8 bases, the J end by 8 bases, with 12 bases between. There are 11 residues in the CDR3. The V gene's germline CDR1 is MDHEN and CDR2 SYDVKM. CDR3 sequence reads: CASQRAGGYTF. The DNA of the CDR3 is TGTGCCAGCCAACGGGCGGGGGGCTACACCTTC.

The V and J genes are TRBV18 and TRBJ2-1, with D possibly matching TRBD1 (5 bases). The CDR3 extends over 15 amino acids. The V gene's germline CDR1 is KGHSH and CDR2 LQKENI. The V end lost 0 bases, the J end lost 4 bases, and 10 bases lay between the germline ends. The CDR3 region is CASSPPPGLYNEQFF. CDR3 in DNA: TGTGCCAGCTCACCACCCCCAGGGCTGTACAATGAGCAGTTCTTC.